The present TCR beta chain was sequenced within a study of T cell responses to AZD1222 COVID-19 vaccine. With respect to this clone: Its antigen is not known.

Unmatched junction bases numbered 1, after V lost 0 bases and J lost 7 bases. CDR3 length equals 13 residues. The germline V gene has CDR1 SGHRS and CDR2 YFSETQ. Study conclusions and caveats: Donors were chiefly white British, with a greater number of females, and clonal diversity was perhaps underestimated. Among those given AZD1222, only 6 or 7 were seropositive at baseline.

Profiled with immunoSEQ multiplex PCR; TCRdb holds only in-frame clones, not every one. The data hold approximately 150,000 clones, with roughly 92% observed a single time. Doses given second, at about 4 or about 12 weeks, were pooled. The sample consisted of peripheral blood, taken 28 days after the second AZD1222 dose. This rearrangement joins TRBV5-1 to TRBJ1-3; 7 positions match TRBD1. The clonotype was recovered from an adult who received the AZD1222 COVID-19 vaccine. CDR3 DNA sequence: TGCGCCAGCAGCTTGGGACAGGGCAACACCATATATTTT. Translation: CASSLGQGNTIYF.